Listed below are T cell receptor beta chains from one sample, sequenced in a study of cytomegalovirus exposure and HLA in healthy donors. The assay was immunoSEQ multiplex PCR, and TCRdb's table has in-frame clones only and misses some. The sample yields about 36,000 clones, roughly two thirds seen once. Specimen: PBMCs. These receptors were taken from a man aged 25-40 years in good health and CMV-seronegative. Both conserved end residues are part of each CDR3. A D gene is named only where the DNA matches it firmly. Only part of the rows carry a size: once, few, many, or a class if the clone is expanded.

J gene | clone size | V gene | D gene | CDR3 protein | CDR3 DNA
TRBJ1-2 | NA | TRBV28 | TRBD1 | CASSPGQDYGYTF | TGTGCCAGCAGTCCCGGACAGGACTATGGCTACACCTTC
TRBJ1-3 | NA | TRBV7-2 | NA | CASSLDVSGNTIYF | TGTGCCAGCAGCTTAGATGTGAGTGGAAACACCATATATTTT
TRBJ1-6 | NA | TRBV28 | NA | CASSFGGINSPLHF | TGTGCCAGCAGTTTTGGGGGCATTAATTCACCCCTCCACTTT
TRBJ2-5 | NA | TRBV7-9 | TRBD1 | CASSPPAGRGPQETQYF | TGTGCCAGCAGCCCCCCCGCCGGCAGGGGGCCGCAAGAGACCCAGTACTTC
TRBJ2-3 | NA | TRBV29-1 | NA | CSGHKDFTDTQYF | TGCAGCGGGCACAAGGACTTCACAGATACGCAGTATTTT
TRBJ2-3 | NA | TRBV4-2 | TRBD2 | CASSQDLAGGTDTQYF | TGTGCCAGCAGCCAAGACTTAGCGGGGGGCACAGATACGCAGTATTTT
TRBJ1-1 | NA | TRBV5-6 | NA | CASSFGNTEAFF | TGTGCCAGCAGCTTCGGGAACACTGAAGCTTTCTTT
TRBJ1-6 | NA | TRBV5-4 | TRBD1 | CASSSRTGGESPLHF | TGTGCCAGCAGCTCGAGGACAGGGGGCGAATCACCCCTCCACTTT
TRBJ1-1 | few | TRBV4-3 | NA | CASSQDPETLNTEAFF | TGCGCCAGCAGCCAAGATCCGGAGACGCTCAACACTGAAGCTTTCTTT
TRBJ1-2 | NA | TRBV20-1 | NA | CSARGYYGYTF | TGCAGTGCTCGGGGATACTATGGCTACACCTTC
TRBJ2-7 | once | TRBV4-1 | TRBD1 | CASSQESVKDRGPYEQYF | TGCGCCAGCAGCCAAGAGTCTGTGAAGGACAGGGGACCCTACGAGCAGTACTTC
TRBJ1-5 | NA | TRBV6-1 | TRBD1 | CASSQGPKQGQPQHF | TGTGCCAGCAGTCAAGGGCCCAAACAGGGGCAGCCCCAGCATTTT
TRBJ2-7 | NA | TRBV28 | NA | CASRAGGGAYEQYF | TGTGCCAGCAGGGCCGGAGGGGGGGCCTACGAGCAGTACTTC
TRBJ2-3 | hyperexpanded | TRBV5-6 | NA | CASSLGGGETGTQYF | TGTGCCAGCAGCTTGGGCGGTGGCGAGACGGGGACGCAGTATTTT
TRBJ1-3 | NA | TRBV29-1 | NA | CSALSGGNTIYF | TGCAGCGCCTTGTCGGGGGGAAACACCATATATTTT
TRBJ1-4 | NA | TRBV25-1 | NA | CASSESGFLWEKLFF | TGTGCCAGCAGTGAATCAGGGTTCTTATGGGAAAAACTGTTTTTT
TRBJ1-1 | NA | TRBV10-1 | NA | CASSESRVGNTEAFF | TGCGCCAGCAGTGAGTCCCGGGTCGGCAACACTGAAGCTTTCTTT